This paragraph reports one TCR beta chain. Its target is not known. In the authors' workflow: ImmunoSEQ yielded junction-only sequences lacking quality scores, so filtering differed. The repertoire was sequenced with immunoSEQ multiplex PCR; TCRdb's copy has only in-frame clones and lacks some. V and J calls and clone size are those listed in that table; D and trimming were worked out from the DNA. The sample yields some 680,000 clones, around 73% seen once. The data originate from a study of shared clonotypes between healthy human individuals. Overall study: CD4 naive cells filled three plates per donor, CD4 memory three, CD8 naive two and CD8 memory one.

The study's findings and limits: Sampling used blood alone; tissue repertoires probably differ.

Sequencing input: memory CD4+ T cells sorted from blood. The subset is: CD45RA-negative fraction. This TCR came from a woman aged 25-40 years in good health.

CDR3 sequence (DNA): TGTGCCAGCAGTGAAGGCAAAGGAACCTATGGCTACACCTTC. This codes for CASSEGKGTYGYTF. V usage is TRBV6-1 and J usage is TRBJ1-2; no clear D gene. Germline assignment: CDR1 MNHNS and CDR2 SASEGT. This CDR3 has 14 amino acids. V was pared by 1 base and J by 4 bases, with 10 bases between.